This T cell receptor beta chain stems from a study of blood T cell repertoires in COVID-19. Produced via immunoSEQ multiplex PCR; TCRdb's table is partial and in-frame only. Of some 220,000 clones listed, approximately 87% are singletons. Trimming took 0 bases from V and 6 from J; bases not matched to a gene: 8. The CDR3 contains 16 residues. Per the germline V gene, CDR1 is SGHRS and CDR2 is YFSETQ. This clonotype was sampled from a woman in her forties or fifties in a cohort exposed to, infected with or recovered from COVID-19 (not recorded which). The V and J genes are TRBV5-1 and TRBJ2-3; TRBD2 matches 9 bases. Specimen: PBMCs or T cells enriched from blood (not recorded which). The CDR3 loop reads CASSLVTGLAADTQYF. In DNA, the CDR3 is TGCGCCAGCAGCTTGGTCACGGGACTAGCAGCGGATACGCAGTATTTT.